Presented here are 25 T cell receptor beta chains from one specimen sequenced in a study of cytomegalovirus exposure and HLA in healthy donors (TCRdb year 2017). The method behind the library was the immunoSEQ multiplex PCR assay. A mixture of 60 forward primers for TCR Vbeta segments and 13 reverse primers for TCR Jbeta segments was used in the multiplex PCR. This is the immuneACCESS table as TCRdb keeps it, with only in-frame sequences that have V and J called. A part of the clones is gone; compared with another copy, unresolved V genes explain less than half, and the rest is unexplained. This sample holds 40,000 to 55,000 clones; roughly 81% were observed only once. 2.5% to 3% of the sample is held by the ten biggest clonotypes. Sequencing was carried out using PBMCs. The origin of the receptors is a woman in her 40s in good health and CMV-seropositive.

The CDR3 protein is CASSQDQASEEILQETQYF. The CDR3 coding sequence is TGTGCCAGCAGCCAAGATCAAGCTAGCGAGGAGATCCTTCAAGAGACCCAGTACTTC. The chain combines TRBV4-2 with TRBJ2-5; D might be TRBD2 (6 bases). Germline loops: CDR1 LGHNA, CDR2 YNFKEQ. The CDR3 covers 19 residues. V lost 0 bases to trimming and J lost 2 bases, with 22 bases between them.

This clone was counted between two and nine times. The V call is TRBV5-6, the J call TRBJ1-3; D is unclear. The germline CDR1 and CDR2 sequences are SGHDT and YYEEEE. The CDR3 is made up of 12 amino acids. The ends were cut back, 2 bases at V and 5 bases at J, with 5 bases in the middle. The CDR3 coding sequence is TGTGCCAGCAGCTTCAGGCGAAACACCATATATTTT. Amino acid sequence: CASSFRRNTIYF.

The chain carries TRBV5-4 and TRBJ2-1; TRBD1 aligns across 8 bases. Germline V gives CDR1 SGHNT, CDR2 YYREEE (reference sequence). The CDR3 extends over 16 amino acids. V was pared by 1 base and J by 5 bases, with 8 bases of the junction left unmatched. CDR3 protein: CASSLRRQGIDNEQFF. DNA for the CDR3: TGTGCCAGCAGCTTGAGGAGACAGGGGATCGACAATGAGCAGTTCTTC. Supplemented by reference TRBV5-4 and TRBJ2-1, the full variable domain reads ETGVTQSPTHLIKTRGQQVTLRCSSQSGHNTVSWYQQALGQGPQFIFQYYREEENGRGNFPPRFSGLQFPNYSSELNVNALELDDSALYLCASSLRRQGIDNEQFFGPGTRLTVL.

The genes are TRBV6-6 and TRBJ1-1, with D possibly TRBD1 on 5 matching bases. This CDR3 is 14 amino acids long. Per germline, CDR1 MNHNY and CDR2 SVGAGI (reference sequence). V lost 6 bases to trimming and J lost 1 base, with 12 bases between them. The CDR3 region has the DNA TGTGCCAGCAGCGCCAATACAGGGAACACTGAAGCTTTCTTT. It encodes CASSANTGNTEAFF.

The rearrangement uses TRBV28 and TRBJ1-2; D not certain. V lost 10 bases to trimming and J lost 5 bases, with 11 bases between them. CDR1 MDHEN and CDR2 SYDVKM come from the germline V gene. CDR3 length: 11 amino acids. The CDR3: CATGGRYGYTF. The CDR3, as DNA: TGTGCCACCGGCGGTCGGTATGGCTACACCTTC.

This chain's CDR3 is CASSPGIVNTEAFF. CDR3 DNA: TGTGCCAGCAGCCCCGGGATTGTCAACACTGAAGCTTTCTTT. The genes are TRBV7-3 and TRBJ1-1, with D unresolved. The CDR3 extends over 14 amino acids. CDR1 is SGHTA, CDR2 FQGTGA, per germline. Trimming pared 5 bases from V and 2 bases from J, leaving 12 bases between.

The count of this clone is one. The chain combines TRBV7-2 with TRBJ2-7; 13 positions agree with TRBD2. This CDR3 is 16 amino acids long. V lost 5 bases and J lost 5; bases outside the gene matches: 9. Looked up from germline, CDR1 is SGHTA and CDR2 is FQGNSA. The CDR3 sequence is CASSPPGLAGVNEQYF. For the CDR3, the DNA is TGTGCCAGCAGCCCGCCCGGACTAGCGGGGGTGAACGAGCAGTACTTC.

The chain has TRBV6-1 and TRBJ2-5; TRBD2 agrees at 11 bases. CDR1 is MNHNS, CDR2 SASEGT, per germline. This CDR3 contains 13 residues. The trim removed 7 bases at V and 5 bases at J, leaving 3 bases unmatched. Here the CDR3 reads CASTGLAEETQYF. DNA for the CDR3: TGTGCCAGCACGGGACTAGCGGAGGAGACCCAGTACTTC.

This clone was seen a single time. V and J are TRBV7-6 and TRBJ1-2, with 8 bases matching TRBD1. Looked up from germline, CDR1 is SGHVS and CDR2 is FNYEAQ. This CDR3 region has 14 residues. The J segment lost 10 bases and the V segment lost 0 bases, leaving 7 bases of the junction unmatched. The CDR3 sequence is CASSLAQGQGPYTF. Written as DNA, the CDR3 is TGTGCCAGCAGCTTAGCGCAAGGACAGGGACCCTACACCTTC.

V is TRBV6-5 and J is TRBJ2-5, with 9 bases fitting TRBD2. This CDR3 is 15 amino acids long. V gave up 6 bases and J gave up 4 bases; unmatched junction bases: 9. CDR1 is MNHEY, CDR2 SVGAGI, per germline. CDR3 sequence (DNA): TGTGCCAGCAGCCAACTTAGCGGGGGAACAGAGACCCAGTACTTC. Translation gives CASSQLSGGTETQYF.

The chain carries TRBV7-2 and TRBJ2-7; 7 bases fit TRBD1. The V segment lost 6 bases and the J segment 0 bases; nucleotides outside the gene matches: 11. Germline loops: CDR1 SGHTA, CDR2 FQGNSA. The CDR3 is 16 amino acids. The CDR3 protein is CASSLLRRDSSYEQYF. CDR3 DNA sequence: TGTGCCAGCAGTCTTCTCCGCCGGGACAGCTCCTACGAGCAGTACTTC. Using reference TRBV7-2 and TRBJ2-7 for the parts outside the CDR3, the full variable domain is GAGVSQSPSNKVTEKGKDVELRCDPISGHTALYWYRQSLGQGLEFLIYFQGNSAPDKSGLPSDRFSAERTGGSVSTLTIQRTQQEDSAVYLCASSLLRRDSSYEQYFGPGTRLTVT.

J is TRBJ2-1 and V is TRBV7-8, with D maybe TRBD2 (7 bases). The V end was cut by 3 bases, the J end by 8 bases, with 11 bases between. The CDR3 runs to 13 residues. The germline V gene encodes CDR1 SGHVS and CDR2 FQNEAQ. CDR3 residues: CASSLGGGDEQFF. The CDR3 DNA follows: TGTGCCAGCAGCTTGGGGGGGGGCGATGAGCAGTTCTTC. Variable domain in full (rest from reference TRBV7-8 and TRBJ2-1): GAGVSQSPRYKVAKRGQDVALRCDPISGHVSLFWYQQALGQGPEFLTYFQNEAQLDKSGLPSDRFFAERPEGSVSTLKIQRTQQEDSAVYLCASSLGGGDEQFFGPGTRLTVL.

This rearrangement joins TRBV30 to TRBJ1-2; the D gene is possibly TRBD1 (6 bases). The V gene's germline CDR1 is GTSNPN and CDR2 SVGIG (reference sequence). This CDR3 is built from 12 residues. V lost 1 base, J lost 7 bases, and 10 bases lay in between. In nucleotides, the CDR3 is TGTGCCTGGAGTGACAGGGAAATTGGCTACACCTTC. Protein product: CAWSDREIGYTF.

This clone was observed a handful of times. DNA for the CDR3: TGTGCCAGCATTCACCAGGGGTCTAGCACAGATACGCAGTATTTT. It translates to CASIHQGSSTDTQYF. The chain combines TRBV6-1 with TRBJ2-3; D is perhaps TRBD1 (6 bases). V was clipped by 7 bases and J by 0 bases, with 14 bases between them. The CDR3 consists of 15 residues. CDR1 is MNHNS, CDR2 SASEGT, per germline.

V gene TRBV7-9 combines with J gene TRBJ1-5; TRBD1 matches at 8 bases. Germline V gene sequence: CDR1 SEHNR, CDR2 FQNEAQ (reference sequence). This CDR3 comprises 17 residues. V lost 4 bases to trimming and J lost 3 bases; unmatched junction nucleotides: 11. CDR3 residues: CASSSPSEDRANQPQHF. In DNA form, the CDR3 reads TGTGCCAGCAGCTCACCTTCAGAGGACAGGGCCAATCAGCCCCAGCATTTT.

This clone was observed a handful of times. The chain carries TRBV6-5 and TRBJ2-5; the D is unclear. V was clipped by 5 bases and J by 4 bases, with 5 bases between them. Germline V gene sequence: CDR1 MNHEY, CDR2 SVGAGI. This CDR3 has 11 amino acids. CDR3 in DNA: TGTGCCAGCAGTCACGGAGAGACCCAGTACTTC. Encoded protein: CASSHGETQYF.

This clone was detected a few times. The chain uses TRBV25-1 and TRBJ1-1; D possibly corresponds to TRBD1 (6 bases). Trimming shortened V by 3 bases and J by 6 bases, and 11 bases separated the two germline ends. The germline V gene encodes CDR1 MGHDK and CDR2 SYGVNS. There are 13 residues in the CDR3. The CDR3 here is CASSDGGRAEAFF. The CDR3 nucleotides read TGTGCCAGCAGTGATGGGGGCCGGGCTGAAGCTTTCTTT. The full variable domain, rest sourced from reference TRBV25-1 and TRBJ1-1, is EADIYQTPRYLVIGTGKKITLECSQTMGHDKMYWYQQDPGMELHLIHYSYGVNSTEKGDLSSESTVSRIRTEHFPLTLESARPSHTSQYLCASSDGGRAEAFFGQGTRLTVV.

The chain employs TRBV9 and TRBJ2-5; 7 positions agree with TRBD2. Germline V gives CDR1 SGDLS, CDR2 YYNGEE. Trimming at V came to 5 bases and at J to 1 base, leaving 5 bases not matched to a gene. This CDR3 is built from 14 residues. The CDR3 is CASRPGGFQETQYF. The CDR3 DNA sequence: TGTGCCAGCAGACCGGGGGGTTTCCAAGAGACCCAGTACTTC.

The chain has TRBV6-5 and TRBJ2-1; TRBD2 matches 9 bases. J gave up 9 bases and V 8 bases, and 8 bases lay outside the gene matches. The CDR3 covers 13 residues. CDR1 and CDR2 (germline): MNHEY, SVGAGI. The CDR3 loop is CASYGGGASEQFF. CDR3 nucleotide sequence: TGTGCCAGCTACGGCGGGGGGGCGAGTGAGCAGTTCTTC.

This chain connects TRBV19 to TRBJ2-7, with 8 bases fitting TRBD1. Per the germline V gene, CDR1 is LNHDA and CDR2 is SQIVND (reference sequence). The CDR3 contains 15 residues. Losses at the gene ends were 4 bases for V and 4 bases for J; bases not matched to a gene: 9. CDR3 bases: TGTGCCAGTAGTACCCCGGGACAGGTCGGGTACGAGCAGTACTTC. Translated, it gives CASSTPGQVGYEQYF.

The rearrangement joins TRBV7-2 to TRBJ2-3; 10 bases are shared with TRBD1. CDR3 length: 15 residues. CDR1 SGHTA and CDR2 FQGNSA come from the germline V gene. The V and J ends lost 5 bases and 4 bases, in that order; junction bases with no gene match: 6. The CDR3 nucleotides read TGTGCCAGCAGCATAGGACAGGGGGGAGCAGATACGCAGTATTTT. This sequence encodes CASSIGQGGADTQYF. The whole variable domain, filled in from reference TRBV7-2 and TRBJ2-3, reads GAGVSQSPSNKVTEKGKDVELRCDPISGHTALYWYRQSLGQGLEFLIYFQGNSAPDKSGLPSDRFSAERTGGSVSTLTIQRTQQEDSAVYLCASSIGQGGADTQYFGPGTRLTVL.

The J gene is TRBJ1-1, the V gene TRBV5-1, with D maybe TRBD1 (5 bases). The germline V and J ends were trimmed by 4 bases and 1 base, with 11 bases remaining between them. Per germline, CDR1 SGHRS and CDR2 YFSETQ. The CDR3 extends over 14 amino acids. CDR3: CASSPDTQNTEAFF. The CDR3 DNA is TGCGCCAGCAGCCCGGACACCCAGAACACTGAAGCTTTCTTT.

This clone was seen a handful of times. The chain combines TRBV29-1 with TRBJ2-3; D is possibly TRBD2 (6 bases). Germline CDR1 reads SQVTM; CDR2 reads ANQGSEA. The ends were cut back, 7 bases at V and 4 bases at J, with 12 bases in the middle. This CDR3 contains 12 residues. The CDR3 loop is CSGVGGPDTQYF. DNA of the CDR3: TGCAGCGGGGTGGGAGGCCCAGATACGCAGTATTTT.

The CDR3 reads CASSRGQGEAFF. Here the CDR3 DNA reads TGTGCCAGCAGCCGGGGACAGGGGGAAGCTTTCTTT. The chain employs TRBV5-6 and TRBJ1-1; 10 nucleotides agree with TRBD1. CDR3 size: 12 residues. Germline lookup yields CDR1 SGHDT and CDR2 YYEEEE. V shed 4 bases and J 8 bases; nucleotides not matched to a gene: 2.

This clone was seen only a few times. The V call is TRBV6-1, the J call TRBJ1-3, with a tentative D call TRBD1 (5 bases). V was trimmed by 8 bases and J by 0 bases, leaving 14 bases between them. The CDR3 runs 15 residues. The germline V gene encodes CDR1 MNHNS and CDR2 SASEGT. This chain's CDR3 is CASSPREGSGNTIYF. The CDR3 nucleotides read TGTGCCAGCTCCCCCAGGGAGGGCTCTGGAAACACCATATATTTT.